The T cell receptor (beta chain) under discussion was sequenced for a study of monozygotic twins with inflammatory bowel disease. With eight separate reactions per sample, the authors made cDNA. Reanalyzing the 5' RACE reads, TCRdb keeps one entry per CDR3 protein, without DNA. Its table lists 300,000 to 400,000 distinct CDR3 sequences. Germline CDR1 reads WSHSY; CDR2 reads SAAADI. This CDR3 comprises 13 residues. This TCR came from a human donor with ulcerative colitis or Crohn's disease, or a healthy co-twin of an affected twin (not recorded which). Sequencing input: blood. J is TRBJ1-1 and V is TRBV10-2. The CDR3 region is CATRLVGNTEAFF.